A selection of T cell receptor beta chains follows, all from one sample in a study of regulatory T cells in long-lasting Graves disease. TCRdb processed the multiplex PCR reads anew with MiXCR; each CDR3 protein has one entry. In the table there are a few hundred thousand distinct CDR3 sequences, roughly 12% of which are singletons. These data also featured in a second study, about T cells in Graves' hyperthyroidism and ophthalmopathy.

This material consisted of peripheral blood mononuclear cells (PBMCs), taken at new diagnosis, from a patient treated with antithyroid drugs. These receptor sequences come from a woman aged 18-30 years with Graves disease. CDR3s include the opening cysteine and the closing phenylalanine or tryptophan. The D gene is left open where the match is weak. Where a row states a size, it is once, few, many or the class of an expanded clone; other rows omit it.

v_gene	j_gene	abundance	d_gene	CDR3nt	CDR3aa
TRBV18	TRBJ1-3	many	TRBD1	TGTGCCAGCTCACCCGGACAGGGGAGAGGAAACACCATATATTTT	CASSPGQGRGNTIYF
TRBV28	TRBJ2-5	many	TRBD2	TGTGCCAGCAGTTTAGGGTCCGGGGGGAGAGAGACCCAGTACTTC	CASSLGSGGRETQYF
TRBV20-1	TRBJ2-7	many	TRBD2	TGCAGTGCCAAACGATTAGCGGGGCCCCTTGAGGAGCAGTACTTC	CSAKRLAGPLEEQYF
TRBV10-3	TRBJ1-1	many	.	TGTGCCACCCGTATGGGGAACACTGAAGCTTTCTTT	CATRMGNTEAFF
TRBV28	TRBJ1-2	many	.	TGTGCCAGCGTAAAGGTCCTGGGGAACTATGGCTACACCTTC	CASVKVLGNYGYTF
TRBV20-1	TRBJ2-7	many	.	TGCAGTGCTAGAGATCGGCGGCGGGCCGCCTACGAGCAGTACTTC	CSARDRRRAAYEQYF
TRBV10-3	TRBJ1-2	many	.	TGTGCCATCAGTGACAGGCTTCTTTTGTACTATGGCTACACCTTC	CAISDRLLLYYGYTF
TRBV2	TRBJ2-1	many	.	TGTGCCAGCAGTGACAGGCAGAACAATGAGCAGTTCTTC	CASSDRQNNEQFF
TRBV20-1	TRBJ2-1	many	.	TGCAGTGCTAGAGATGGGCGGGACCCCTACAATGAGCAGTTCTTC	CSARDGRDPYNEQFF
TRBV7-9	TRBJ1-1	many	.	TGTGCCAGCAGCTTTCTGGCGGGGGGGACAGAAGCTTTCTTT	CASSFLAGGTEAFF
TRBV5-5	TRBJ2-3	.	.	TGTGCCAGCAGCCTTGGGGGTAGCAGAAACACAGATACGCAGTATTTT	CASSLGGSRNTDTQYF
TRBV7-3	TRBJ1-1	few	.	TGTGCCAGCTCAGGGAATAAGGACACTGAAGCTTTCTTT	CASSGNKDTEAFF
TRBV10-3	TRBJ1-1	many	.	TGTGCCATCAGTGCTAGGGGGAACACTGAAGCTTTCTTT	CAISARGNTEAFF
TRBV20-1	TRBJ2-1	many	.	TGCAGTGCTAGAGATTGGGCTAGCGCCGCCTACAATGAGCAGTTCTTC	CSARDWASAAYNEQFF
TRBV6-2/TRBV6-3	TRBJ1-2	few	.	TGTGCCAGTTCGGATGGGCGGACCTATGGCTACACCTTC	CASSDGRTYGYTF
TRBV5-1	TRBJ2-4	.	.	TGCGCCAGCAGCTGGACAGTAGCCAAAAACATTCAGTACTTC	CASSWTVAKNIQYF
TRBV6-2/TRBV6-3	TRBJ1-1	many	TRBD1	TGTGCCAGCAGTTACACCGGGACAGGGCACACTGAAGCTTTCTTT	CASSYTGTGHTEAFF
TRBV15	TRBJ1-2	many	.	TGTGCCACCAGCAGGTCAGAGGACTATGGCTACACCTTC	CATSRSEDYGYTF
TRBV6-1	TRBJ1-6	few	.	TGTGCCAGCAGTCCCCGGGTGGGTAATTCACCCCTCCACTTT	CASSPRVGNSPLHF
TRBV6-2/TRBV6-3	TRBJ1-2	many	.	TGTGCCAGCAGTTTAGTGGGAGGGAACTATGGCTACACCTTC	CASSLVGGNYGYTF
TRBV6-5	TRBJ2-3	many	TRBD2	TGTGCCAGCAGTTACCCGGCCGGGACTAGCGGGAGGCGAGGAGATACGCAGTATTTT	CASSYPAGTSGRRGDTQYF
TRBV6-1	TRBJ2-3	.	.	TGTGCCACACAGAGAGAATCTAGCACAGATACGCAGTATTTT	CATQRESSTDTQYF
TRBV6-1	TRBJ2-3	.	.	TGTGCCAGCAGTGAAGCGGGGGGCACAGATACGCAGTATTTT	CASSEAGGTDTQYF
TRBV6-5	TRBJ2-5	many	TRBD2	TGTGCCAGCAGTTACTCGGCAGCGGGGGGGCTAGAGACCCAGTACTTC	CASSYSAAGGLETQYF
TRBV7-9	TRBJ1-1	many	.	TGTGCCAGCAGCTTAGGTGGGGCGGACACTGAAGCTTTCTTT	CASSLGGADTEAFF
TRBV7-2	TRBJ2-6	.	.	TGTGCCAGCAGCTTATATGCAGGGAAGGTCCTGACTTTC	CASSLYAGKVLTF
TRBV11-2	TRBJ2-2	many	TRBD2	TGTGCCAGCAGCCTTAGAATGGGGGGGACGAACACCGGGGAGCTGTTTTTT	CASSLRMGGTNTGELFF
TRBV7-9	TRBJ2-7	few	TRBD2	TGTGCCAGCAGCTTGGGACTAGCCAACTACGAGCAGTACTTC	CASSLGLANYEQYF
TRBV28	TRBJ2-1	few	TRBD1	TGTGCCAGCAGTTTTCTTATGGGACAGGCGCTGGCATACAATGAGCAGTTCTTC	CASSFLMGQALAYNEQFF
TRBV6-1	TRBJ1-2	few	TRBD1	TGTGCCAGCAGCGACGACCGACAGGGCAGAGGCTACACCTTC	CASSDDRQGRGYTF
TRBV20-1	TRBJ1-1	few	TRBD1	TGCAGTGCATATAGGACAGGGGAGTATGCCACTGAAGCTTTCTTT	CSAYRTGEYATEAFF
TRBV10-3	TRBJ2-2	many	TRBD1	TGTGCCATCACCCAGGACAGGGACCACGGGGAGCTGTTTTTT	CAITQDRDHGELFF
TRBV2	TRBJ2-5	few	TRBD1	TGTGCCAGCAGTGAAATAGGGGACAGGGAGCAAGAGACCCAGTACTTC	CASSEIGDREQETQYF
TRBV9	TRBJ2-2	.	.	TGTGCCAGCAGCGTAGCTTTGGCGAGGGGACCTACCTGGCCGGACACCGGGGAGCTGTTTTTT	CASSVALARGPTWPDTGELFF
TRBV12-3/TRBV12-4	TRBJ2-1	.	.	TGTGCCAGCAGCCCTCTCGTTGGAGCCTACAATGAGCAGTTCTTC	CASSPLVGAYNEQFF